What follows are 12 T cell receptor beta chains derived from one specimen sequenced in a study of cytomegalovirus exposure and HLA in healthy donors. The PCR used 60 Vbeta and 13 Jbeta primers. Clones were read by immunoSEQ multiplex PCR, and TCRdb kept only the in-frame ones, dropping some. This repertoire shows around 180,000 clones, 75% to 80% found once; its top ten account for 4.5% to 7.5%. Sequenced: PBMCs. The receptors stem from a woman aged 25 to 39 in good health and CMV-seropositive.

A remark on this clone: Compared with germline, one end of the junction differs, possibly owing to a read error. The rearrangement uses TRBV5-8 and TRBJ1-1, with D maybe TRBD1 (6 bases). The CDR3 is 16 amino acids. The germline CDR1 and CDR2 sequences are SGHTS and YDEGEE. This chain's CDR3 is CASSAFASLGTTEAFF. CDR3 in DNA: TGTGCTAGCAGTGCCTTCGCAAGTCTCGGGACAACTGAAGCTTTCTTT.

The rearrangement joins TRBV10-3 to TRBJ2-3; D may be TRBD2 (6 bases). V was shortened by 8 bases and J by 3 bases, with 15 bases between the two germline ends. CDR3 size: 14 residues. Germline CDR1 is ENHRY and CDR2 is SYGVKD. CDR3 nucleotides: TGTGCCATCGACTCGAAGGCGGGAACAGATACGCAGTATTTT. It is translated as CAIDSKAGTDTQYF.

CDR3 residues: CASRITSGRADEQFF. The CDR3 DNA reads as TGTGCCAGCAGAATAACTAGCGGGAGGGCCGATGAGCAGTTCTTC. The J gene is TRBJ2-1, the V gene TRBV28, with TRBD2 identical over 13 bases. CDR3 length: 15 amino acids. Looked up from germline, CDR1 is MDHEN and CDR2 is SYDVKM. V lost 6 bases to trimming and J lost 8 bases; unmatched junction nucleotides: 7. The complete variable domain, with remaining parts taken from reference TRBV28 and TRBJ2-1, reads DVKVTQSSRYLVKRTGEKVFLECVQDMDHENMFWYRQDPGLGLRLIYFSYDVKMKEKGDIPEGYSVSREKKERFSLILESASTNQTSMYLCASRITSGRADEQFFGPGTRLTVL.

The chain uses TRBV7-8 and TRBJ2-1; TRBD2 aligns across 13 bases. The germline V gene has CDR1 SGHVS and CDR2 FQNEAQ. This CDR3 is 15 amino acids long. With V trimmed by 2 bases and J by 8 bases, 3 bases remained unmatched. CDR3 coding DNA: TGTGCCAGCAGCTTAACTAGCGGGGGGGCCCATGAGCAGTTCTTC. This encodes CASSLTSGGAHEQFF.

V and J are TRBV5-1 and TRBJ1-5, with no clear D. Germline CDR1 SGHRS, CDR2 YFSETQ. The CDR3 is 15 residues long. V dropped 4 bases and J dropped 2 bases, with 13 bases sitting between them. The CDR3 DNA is TGCGCCAGCAGCCCCGGCGGGGTTGGCAATCAGCCCCAGCATTTT. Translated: CASSPGGVGNQPQHF. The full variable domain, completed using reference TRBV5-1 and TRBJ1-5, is KAGVTQTPRYLIKTRGQQVTLSCSPISGHRSVSWYQQTPGQGLQFLFEYFSETQRNKGNFPGRFSGRQFSNSRSEMNVSTLELGDSALYLCASSPGGVGNQPQHFGDGTRLSIL.

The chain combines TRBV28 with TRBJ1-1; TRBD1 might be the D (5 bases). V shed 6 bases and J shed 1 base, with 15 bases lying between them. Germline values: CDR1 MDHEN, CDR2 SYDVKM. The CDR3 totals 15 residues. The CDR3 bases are TGTGCCAGCAGCTGGACCACAGGAGCGAACACTGAAGCTTTCTTT. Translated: CASSWTTGANTEAFF.

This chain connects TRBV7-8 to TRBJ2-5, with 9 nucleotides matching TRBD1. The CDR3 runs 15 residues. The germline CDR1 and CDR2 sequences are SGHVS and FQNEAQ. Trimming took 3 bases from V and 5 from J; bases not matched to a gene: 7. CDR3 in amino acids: CASSLGQGLVETQYF. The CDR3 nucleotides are TGTGCCAGCAGCTTGGGACAGGGTTTGGTTGAGACCCAGTACTTC.

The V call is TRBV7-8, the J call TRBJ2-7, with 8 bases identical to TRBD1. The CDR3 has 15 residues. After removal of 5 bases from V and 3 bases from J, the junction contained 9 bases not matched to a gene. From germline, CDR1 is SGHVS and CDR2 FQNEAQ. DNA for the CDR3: TGTGCCAGCAGCCTAAGCTGGGACAGGAACTACGAGCAGTACTTC. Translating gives CASSLSWDRNYEQYF.

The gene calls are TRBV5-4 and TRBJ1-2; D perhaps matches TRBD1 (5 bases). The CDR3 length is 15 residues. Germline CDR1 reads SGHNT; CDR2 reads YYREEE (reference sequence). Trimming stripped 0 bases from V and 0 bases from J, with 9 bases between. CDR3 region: CASSLGTGPNYGYTF. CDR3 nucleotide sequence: TGTGCCAGCAGCTTGGGAACAGGACCTAACTATGGCTACACCTTC. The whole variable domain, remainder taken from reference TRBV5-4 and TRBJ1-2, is ETGVTQSPTHLIKTRGQQVTLRCSSQSGHNTVSWYQQALGQGPQFIFQYYREEENGRGNFPPRFSGLQFPNYSSELNVNALELDDSALYLCASSLGTGPNYGYTFGSGTRLTVV.

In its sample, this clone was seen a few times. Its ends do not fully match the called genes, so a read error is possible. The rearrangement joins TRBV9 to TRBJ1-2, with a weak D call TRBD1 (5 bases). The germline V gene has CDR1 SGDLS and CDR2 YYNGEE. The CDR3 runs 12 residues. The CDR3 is CASSPKTGGNIF. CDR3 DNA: TGTGCCAGCAGCCCCAAGACGGGGGGGAACATCTTC.

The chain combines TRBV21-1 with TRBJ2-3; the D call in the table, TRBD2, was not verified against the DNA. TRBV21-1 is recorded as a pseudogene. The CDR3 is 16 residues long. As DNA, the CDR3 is TGTGCCAGCAGCCCCACCCTAGCGGGAGGACTAGATACGCAGTATTTT. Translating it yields CASSPTLAGGLDTQYF.

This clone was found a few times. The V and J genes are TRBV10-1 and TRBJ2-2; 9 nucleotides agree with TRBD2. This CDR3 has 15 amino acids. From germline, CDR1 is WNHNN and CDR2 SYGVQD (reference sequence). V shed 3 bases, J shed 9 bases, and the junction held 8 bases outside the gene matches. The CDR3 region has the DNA TGCGCCAGCAGTGACCCGCGGGGGGGAGGCCGGGAGCTGTTTTTT. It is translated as CASSDPRGGGRELFF.